In its sample, the clone carrying this T cell receptor beta chain was seen many times. Researchers made TCR beta libraries by using iRepertoire HTBI primers and running Arm-PCR on CDR3 regions. TCRdb re-analysed the multiplex PCR reads in MiXCR, keeping a single row per CDR3 protein. The sample contains about 620,000 distinct CDR3 sequences, roughly 15% of which appear only once. This CDR3 contains 16 residues. Germline V gene data show CDR1 as SGHTA and CDR2 as FQGNSA. Trimming removed 0 bases at V and 0 bases at J, with 12 bases between. Time point: newly diagnosed GD, antithyroid drugs for less than 3 months. Extracted PBMC RNA gave rise to the TCR library. The data were taken from a study of regulatory T cells in long-lasting Graves disease. These data were also reused for a study on T cells in Graves' hyperthyroidism and ophthalmopathy.

This TCR was sampled from a woman in her 30s with Graves disease. The chain uses TRBV7-2 and TRBJ2-7; the D call may be TRBD1 or TRBD2 (6 bases each). This sample comprised peripheral blood mononuclear cells (PBMCs), obtained at new diagnosis, from a patient treated with antithyroid drugs. This CDR3 is CASSLAGGTSSYEQYF. DNA of the CDR3: TGTGCCAGCAGCTTAGCTGGCGGGACAAGCTCCTACGAGCAGTACTTC. The entire variable domain, with the rest obtained from reference TRBV7-2 and TRBJ2-7, is as follows: GAGVSQSPSNKVTEKGKDVELRCDPISGHTALYWYRQSLGQGLEFLIYFQGNSAPDKSGLPSDRFSAERTGGSVSTLTIQRTQQEDSAVYLCASSLAGGTSSYEQYFGPGTRLTVT.